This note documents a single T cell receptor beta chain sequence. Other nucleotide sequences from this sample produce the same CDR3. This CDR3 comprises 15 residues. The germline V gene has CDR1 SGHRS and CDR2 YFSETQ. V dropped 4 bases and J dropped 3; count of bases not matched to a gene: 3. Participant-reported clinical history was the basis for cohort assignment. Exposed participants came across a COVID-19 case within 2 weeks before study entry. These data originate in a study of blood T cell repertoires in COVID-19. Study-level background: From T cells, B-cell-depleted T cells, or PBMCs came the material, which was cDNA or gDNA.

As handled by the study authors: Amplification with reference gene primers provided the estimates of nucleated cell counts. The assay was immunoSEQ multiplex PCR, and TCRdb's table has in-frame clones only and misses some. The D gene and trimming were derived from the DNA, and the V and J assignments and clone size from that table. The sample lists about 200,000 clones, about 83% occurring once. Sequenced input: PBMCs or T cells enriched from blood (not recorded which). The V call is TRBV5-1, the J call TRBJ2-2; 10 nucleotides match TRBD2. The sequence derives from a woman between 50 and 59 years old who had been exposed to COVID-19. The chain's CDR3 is CASSLGTSDTGELFF. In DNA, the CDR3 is TGCGCCAGCAGCCTCGGGACTAGCGACACCGGGGAGCTGTTTTTT. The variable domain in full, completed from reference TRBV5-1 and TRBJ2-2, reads KAGVTQTPRYLIKTRGQQVTLSCSPISGHRSVSWYQQTPGQGLQFLFEYFSETQRNKGNFPGRFSGRQFSNSRSEMNVSTLELGDSALYLCASSLGTSDTGELFFGEGSRLTVL.